Below, 16 T cell receptor beta chains from the same sample are listed, as sequenced in a study of post-analysis software for immune sequencing data. Prepared libraries of TCR beta cDNA carried unique molecular identifiers. A single record per CDR3 protein comes from TCRdb applying MiXCR to the PCR reads. The sample lists almost 700,000 distinct CDR3 sequences; roughly three fifths were seen once. Findings and caveats of the study: Elevated frequency relative to controls characterized four or five TRBV segments in patients, TRBV5-6, TRBV5-1 and TRBV20-1 among them.

No antigen has been identified for these receptors. Sequenced: blood. The receptor source for this set is a girl aged 2 to 9 with multiple sclerosis.

V usage is TRBV4-3 and J usage is TRBJ2-3; unclear D gene. Trimming cost V 1 base and J 3 bases, with 14 bases left between them. The CDR3 has 16 amino acids. Germline V gene data show CDR1 as LGHNA and CDR2 as YSLEER. The CDR3 region is CASSQGAGIGTDTQYF. DNA of the CDR3: TGCGCCAGCAGCCAAGGAGCTGGGATTGGAACAGATACGCAGTATTTT.

This chain uses TRBV6-5 with TRBJ1-1; TRBD1 might be the D (6 bases). This CDR3 has 15 residues. Trimming left V 6 bases short and J 3 bases short, with 17 bases between. Germline lookup yields CDR1 MNHEY and CDR2 SVGAGI. The CDR3 DNA sequence: TGTGCCAGCAGGATAACAGGGACGCGGGACACTGAAGCTTTCTTT. It codes for CASRITGTRDTEAFF.

This clonotype has a handful of counts. This chain joins TRBV20-1 and TRBJ2-1; 14 bases map to TRBD2. This CDR3 is built from 19 residues. Trimming cost V 1 base and J 0 bases; bases outside gene matches: 8. Germline V CDR1 and CDR2: DFQATT, SNEGSKA (reference sequence). In DNA form, the CDR3 reads TGCAGTGCTAGAGCGGGGGGGACTAGCGGGGGCAGCTCCTACAATGAGCAGTTCTTC. Protein: CSARAGGTSGGSSYNEQFF.

This rearrangement joins TRBV6-2 or TRBV6-3 to TRBJ2-7, with 12 nucleotides matching TRBD2. CDR1 and CDR2 (germline): MNHEY, SVGEGT. This CDR3 region has 16 residues. J was trimmed by 4 bases and V by 6 bases; bases with no gene match: 10. The CDR3 region is CASSKTAGLAGYEQYF. The CDR3 bases are TGTGCCAGCAGCAAAACGGCCGGACTAGCGGGGTACGAGCAGTACTTC.

CDR3 loop: CASSLYSRLAGEDNEQFF. In DNA, the CDR3 is TGTGCCAGCAGCCTATACTCCCGCTTAGCGGGAGAGGACAATGAGCAGTTCTTC. V is TRBV11-2 and J is TRBJ2-1, with 9 bases fitting TRBD2. V was clipped by 5 bases and J by 5 bases; unmatched bases: 16. CDR3 length equals 18 residues. CDR1 and CDR2 (germline): SGHAT, FQNNGV.

This clonotype was observed a few times. V usage is TRBV7-6 and J usage is TRBJ1-1; D call uncertain. CDR1 is SGHVS, CDR2 FNYEAQ, per germline. The CDR3 is 13 amino acids. The V end was cut by 3 bases, the J end by 2 bases, with 7 bases between. The CDR3 protein is CASSLVDNTEAFF. Written as DNA, the CDR3 is TGTGCCAGCAGCTTGGTAGACAACACTGAAGCTTTCTTT.

The chain joins TRBV2 to TRBJ1-2, with 8 bases lining up with TRBD1. Per germline, CDR1 SNHLY and CDR2 FYNNEI. V shed 5 bases, J shed 6 bases, and the junction held 5 bases outside the gene matches. The CDR3 has 13 amino acids. Written as DNA, the CDR3 is TGTGCCAGCAGTAGCGGACAGGGCCATGGCTACACCTTC. Amino acids: CASSSGQGHGYTF.

The chain couples TRBV4-1 to TRBJ1-2; D possibly corresponds to TRBD1 (6 bases). The V gene lost 1 base and the J gene lost 4 bases, with 13 bases spanning the gap. Germline V CDR1 and CDR2: MGHRA, YSYEKL. The CDR3 spans 15 residues. The CDR3 is CASSQATGLLYGYTF. The CDR3 DNA reads as TGCGCCAGCAGCCAAGCGACAGGACTTCTCTATGGCTACACCTTC.

V is TRBV10-3 and J is TRBJ2-1; D gene uncertain. The V end was cut by 2 bases, the J end by 1 base, with 9 bases between. The CDR3 runs 15 residues. CDR1 ENHRY and CDR2 SYGVKD come from the germline V gene. The CDR3 nucleotides read TGTGCCATCAGTGAGACGGTGAGTTCCTACAATGAGCAGTTCTTC. Translated: CAISETVSSYNEQFF.

This clonotype was observed a few times. V usage is TRBV20-1 and J usage is TRBJ2-1; 7 bases fit TRBD1. V lost 4 bases, J lost 2 bases, and 8 bases stayed unmatched. Germline CDR1 reads DFQATT; CDR2 reads SNEGSKA (reference sequence). This CDR3 spans 15 amino acids. The CDR3 reads CSAKPVGGTYNEQFF. Here the CDR3 DNA reads TGCAGTGCTAAACCCGTAGGGGGCACCTACAATGAGCAGTTCTTC.

The sample holds a few counts of this clonotype. The chain uses TRBV20-1 and TRBJ2-7; possibly TRBD2 for D (6 bases). Germline V lookup: CDR1 DFQATT, CDR2 SNEGSKA (reference sequence). The CDR3 runs 13 residues. V was cut by 3 bases and J by 4 bases, with 13 bases left in between. CDR3 in amino acids: CSASGDLLYEQYF. CDR3 DNA: TGCAGTGCTAGTGGGGACTTACTTTACGAGCAGTACTTC.

V usage is TRBV29-1 and J usage is TRBJ2-1; 10 bases map to TRBD1. CDR1 and CDR2 from the germline V gene are SQVTM and ANQGSEA. After removal of 6 bases from V and 3 bases from J, the junction contained 5 bases not matched to a gene. The CDR3 is 14 residues long. The DNA of the CDR3 is TGCAGCGTATACCGGACAGGGGGCTACAATGAGCAGTTCTTC. This translates into CSVYRTGGYNEQFF.

In regard to this clonotype: Mismatch with germline at one junction end may stem from a read error. The J gene is TRBJ2-5, the V gene TRBV20-1; 7 bases match TRBD1. Germline V gene data show CDR1 as DFQATT and CDR2 as SNEGSKA (reference sequence). The CDR3 runs to 15 residues. Written as DNA, the CDR3 is TGCAGTGCTTTCGGACAGGCCTCGTACCAAGAGACCCAGTACTTT. This gives the protein CSAFGQASYQETQYF.

The chain uses TRBV20-1 and TRBJ1-1; 9 bases are a match to TRBD1. Germline V lookup: CDR1 DFQATT, CDR2 SNEGSKA (reference sequence). This CDR3 is 13 amino acids long. Trimming at V came to 1 base and at J to 10 bases, leaving 7 bases not matched to a gene. In nucleotides, the CDR3 is TGCAGTGCTAGAGCTCCGACAGGGGGGAGAGCTTTCTTT. Protein sequence: CSARAPTGGRAFF.

The J gene is TRBJ2-3, the V gene TRBV18; D ambiguous. The germline V gene encodes CDR1 KGHSH and CDR2 LQKENI. The CDR3 has 14 residues. V was cut by 1 base and J by 1 base, with 6 bases left in between. The DNA of the CDR3 is TGTGCCAGCTCACCACAGGACGGCACAGATACGCAGTATTTT. Translation gives CASSPQDGTDTQYF.

Regarding this clonotype: A much larger clone is a single base away; this may be a read error. The V call is TRBV4-1, the J call TRBJ1-2; D uncertain. CDR3 length: 16 residues. The V end lost 4 bases, the J end lost 5 bases, and 20 bases lay between the germline ends. Germline V gene data show CDR1 as MGHRA and CDR2 as YSYEKL. This chain's CDR3 is CASSRDVGVYNYGYTF. The CDR3 DNA reads as TGCGCCAGCAGCCGAGATGTTGGGGTGTATAATTATGGCTACACCTTC.